The text below deals with one TCR beta chain. The antigen remains undetermined. The data belong to a study of blood T cells in healthy people across ages. Whole-study results and caveats: TCR beta diversity correlated strongly with naive T cell percentage. In long-lived donors, naive CD4+ cell counts and diversity exceeded those of aged donors.

CDR3 length equals 14 residues. Trimming at V came to 10 bases and at J to 4 bases, leaving 8 bases not matched to a gene. Germline loops: CDR1 SNHLY, CDR2 FYNNEI. Alongside a J-beta primer mix, a sample-barcoded 5' primer served in a second PCR lasting about 7 to 12 cycles. A template-switch adaptor that had 12 random nucleotides put a tag on each cDNA molecule. TCRdb redid the calling of the 5' RACE reads with MiXCR, one entry per CDR3 protein. The sample has 1.5 million to 2 million distinct CDR3 sequences, around half seen once; the top ten hold over 2%. Extractions gave at least 5 micrograms of total RNA per sample.

Source material: blood. The TCR comes from a middle-aged woman in good health. The chain couples TRBV2 to TRBJ2-1; TRBD2 aligns across 9 bases. CDR3 residues: CATPRTSDYNEQFF. The DNA of the CDR3 is TGTGCCACCCCAAGGACTAGCGATTACAATGAGCAGTTCTTC.